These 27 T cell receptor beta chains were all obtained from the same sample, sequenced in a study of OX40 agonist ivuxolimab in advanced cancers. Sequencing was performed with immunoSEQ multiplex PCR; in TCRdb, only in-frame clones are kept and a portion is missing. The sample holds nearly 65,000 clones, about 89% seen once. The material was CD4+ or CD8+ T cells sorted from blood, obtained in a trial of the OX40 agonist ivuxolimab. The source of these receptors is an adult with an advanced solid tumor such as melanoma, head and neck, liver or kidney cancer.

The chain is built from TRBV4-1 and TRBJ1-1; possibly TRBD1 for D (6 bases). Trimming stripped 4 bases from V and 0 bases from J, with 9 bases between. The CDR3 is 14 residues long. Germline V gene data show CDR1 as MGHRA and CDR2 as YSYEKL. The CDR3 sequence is CASSRQGMNTEAFF. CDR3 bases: TGCGCCAGCAGCCGTCAGGGGATGAACACTGAAGCTTTCTTT.

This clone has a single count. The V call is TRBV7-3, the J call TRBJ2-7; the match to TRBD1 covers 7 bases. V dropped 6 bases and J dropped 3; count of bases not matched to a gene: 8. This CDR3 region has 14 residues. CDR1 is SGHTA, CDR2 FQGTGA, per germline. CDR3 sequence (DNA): TGTGCCAGCAGTCAAGGGGGCCTCGGCTACGAGCAGTACTTC. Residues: CASSQGGLGYEQYF. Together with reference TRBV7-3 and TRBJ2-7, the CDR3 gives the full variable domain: GAGVSQTPSNKVTEKGKYVELRCDPISGHTALYWYRQSLGQGPEFLIYFQGTGAADDSGLPNDRFFAVRPEGSVSTLKIQRTERGDSAVYLCASSQGGLGYEQYFGPGTRLTVT.

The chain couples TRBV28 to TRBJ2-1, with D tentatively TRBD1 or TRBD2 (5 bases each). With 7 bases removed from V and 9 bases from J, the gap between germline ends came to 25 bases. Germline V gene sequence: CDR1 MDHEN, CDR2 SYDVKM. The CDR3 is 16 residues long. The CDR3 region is CASTLSEGRREGEQFF. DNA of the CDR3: TGTGCCAGCACCCTAAGCGAGGGACGCCGAGAGGGTGAGCAGTTCTTC. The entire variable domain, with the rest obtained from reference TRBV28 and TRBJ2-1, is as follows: DVKVTQSSRYLVKRTGEKVFLECVQDMDHENMFWYRQDPGLGLRLIYFSYDVKMKEKGDIPEGYSVSREKKERFSLILESASTNQTSMYLCASTLSEGRREGEQFFGPGTRLTVL.

In nucleotides, the CDR3 is TGTGCCAGCAGCTCAGGGGGCAATCAGCCCCAGCATTTT. Protein sequence: CASSSGGNQPQHF. The gene calls are TRBV13 and TRBJ1-5; TRBD1 is a possible D gene (6 bases). The CDR3 runs to 13 residues. CDR1 is PRHDT, CDR2 FYEKMQ, per germline (reference sequence). V was trimmed by 4 bases and J by 2 bases, leaving 6 bases between them.

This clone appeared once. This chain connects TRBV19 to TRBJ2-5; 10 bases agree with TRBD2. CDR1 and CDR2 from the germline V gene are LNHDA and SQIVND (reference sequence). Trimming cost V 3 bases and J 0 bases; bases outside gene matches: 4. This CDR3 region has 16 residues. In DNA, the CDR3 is TGTGCCAGTAGTATGTCTAGCGGGAGTTACCAAGAGACCCAGTACTTC. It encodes CASSMSSGSYQETQYF.

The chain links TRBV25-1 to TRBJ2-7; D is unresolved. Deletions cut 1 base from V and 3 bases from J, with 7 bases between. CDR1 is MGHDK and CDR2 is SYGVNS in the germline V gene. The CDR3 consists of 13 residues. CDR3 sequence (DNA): TGTGCCAGCAGTGAATGGGCGGACTACGAGCAGTACTTC. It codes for CASSEWADYEQYF.

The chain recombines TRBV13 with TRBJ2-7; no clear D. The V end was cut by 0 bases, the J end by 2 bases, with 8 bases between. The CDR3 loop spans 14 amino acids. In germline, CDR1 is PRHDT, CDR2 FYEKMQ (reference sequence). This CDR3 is CASSLGTPPYEQYF. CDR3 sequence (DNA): TGTGCCAGCAGCTTAGGGACTCCGCCCTACGAGCAGTACTTC.

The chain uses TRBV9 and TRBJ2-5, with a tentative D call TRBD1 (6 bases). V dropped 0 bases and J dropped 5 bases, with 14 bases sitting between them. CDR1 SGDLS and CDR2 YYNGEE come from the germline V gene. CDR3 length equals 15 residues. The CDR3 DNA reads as TGTGCCAGCAGCGTAGTCCCCACAGGGAAGGAGACCCAGTACTTC. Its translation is CASSVVPTGKETQYF.

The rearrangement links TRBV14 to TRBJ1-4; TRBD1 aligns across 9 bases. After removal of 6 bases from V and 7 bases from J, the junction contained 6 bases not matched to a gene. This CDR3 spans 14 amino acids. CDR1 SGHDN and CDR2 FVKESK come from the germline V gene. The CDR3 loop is CASRPGQGGEKLFF. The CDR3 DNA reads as TGTGCCAGCAGGCCGGGACAGGGTGGTGAAAAACTGTTTTTT.

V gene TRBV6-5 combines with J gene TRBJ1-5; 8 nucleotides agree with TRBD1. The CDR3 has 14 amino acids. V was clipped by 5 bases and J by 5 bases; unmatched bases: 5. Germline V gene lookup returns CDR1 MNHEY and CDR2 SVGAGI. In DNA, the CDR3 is TGTGCCAGCAGTGCAGGGGGCGCACATCAGCCCCAGCATTTT. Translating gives CASSAGGAHQPQHF.

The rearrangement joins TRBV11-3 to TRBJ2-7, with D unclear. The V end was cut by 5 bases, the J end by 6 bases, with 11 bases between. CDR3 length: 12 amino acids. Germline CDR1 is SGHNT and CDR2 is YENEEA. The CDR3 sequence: CASSPSLSEQYF. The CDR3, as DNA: TGTGCCAGCAGCCCGAGCCTCAGCGAGCAGTACTTC.

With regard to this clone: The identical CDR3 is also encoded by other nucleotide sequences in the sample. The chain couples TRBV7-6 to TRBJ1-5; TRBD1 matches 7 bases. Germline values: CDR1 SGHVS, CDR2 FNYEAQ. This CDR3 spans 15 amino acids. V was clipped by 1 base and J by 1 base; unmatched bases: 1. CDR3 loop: CASSLGQGSNQPQHF. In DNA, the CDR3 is TGTGCCAGCAGCTTAGGACAGGGAAGCAATCAGCCCCAGCATTTT. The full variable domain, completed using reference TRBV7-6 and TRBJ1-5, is GAGVSQSPRYKVTKRGQDVALRCDPISGHVSLYWYRQALGQGPEFLTYFNYEAQQDKSGLPNDRFSAERPEGSISTLTIQRTEQRDSAMYRCASSLGQGSNQPQHFGDGTRLSIL.

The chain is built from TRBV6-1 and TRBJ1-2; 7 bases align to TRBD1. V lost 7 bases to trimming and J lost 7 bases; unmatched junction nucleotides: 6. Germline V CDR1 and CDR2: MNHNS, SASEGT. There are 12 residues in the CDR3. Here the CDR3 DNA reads TGTGCCAGCATTTGGACAGGTATTGGCTACACCTTC. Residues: CASIWTGIGYTF.

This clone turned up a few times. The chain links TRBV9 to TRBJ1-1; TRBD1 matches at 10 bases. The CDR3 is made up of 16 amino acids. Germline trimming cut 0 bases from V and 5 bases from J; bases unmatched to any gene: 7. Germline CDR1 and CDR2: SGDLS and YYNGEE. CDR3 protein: CASSVATGGVGTEAFF. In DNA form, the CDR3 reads TGTGCCAGCAGCGTAGCGACAGGGGGCGTAGGTACTGAAGCTTTCTTT.

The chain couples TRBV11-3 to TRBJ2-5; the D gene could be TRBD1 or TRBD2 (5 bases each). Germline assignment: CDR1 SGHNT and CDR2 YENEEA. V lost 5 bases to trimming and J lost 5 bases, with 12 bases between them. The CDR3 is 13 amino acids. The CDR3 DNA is TGTGCCAGCAGCCAGAGGGGTTTTGAGACCCAGTACTTC. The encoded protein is CASSQRGFETQYF.

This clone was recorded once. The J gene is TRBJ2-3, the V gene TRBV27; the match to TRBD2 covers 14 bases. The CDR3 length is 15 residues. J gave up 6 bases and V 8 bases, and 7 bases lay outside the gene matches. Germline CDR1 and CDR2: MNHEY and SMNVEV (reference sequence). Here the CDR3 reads CASGRLAGGVDTQYF. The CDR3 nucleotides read TGTGCCAGCGGCCGACTAGCGGGGGGGGTGGATACGCAGTATTTT.

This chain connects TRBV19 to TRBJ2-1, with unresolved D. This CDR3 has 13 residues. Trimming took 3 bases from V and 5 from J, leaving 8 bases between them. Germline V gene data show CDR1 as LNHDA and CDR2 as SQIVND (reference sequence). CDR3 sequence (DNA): TGTGCCAGTAGTATTAGGAGCCACAATGAGCAGTTCTTC. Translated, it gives CASSIRSHNEQFF.

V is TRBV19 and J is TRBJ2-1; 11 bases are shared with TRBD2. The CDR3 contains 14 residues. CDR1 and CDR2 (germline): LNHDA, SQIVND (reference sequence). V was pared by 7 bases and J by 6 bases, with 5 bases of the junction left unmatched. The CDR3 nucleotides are TGTGCCAGTATTCCCCTAGCGGGAGGCAATGAGCAGTTCTTC. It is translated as CASIPLAGGNEQFF.

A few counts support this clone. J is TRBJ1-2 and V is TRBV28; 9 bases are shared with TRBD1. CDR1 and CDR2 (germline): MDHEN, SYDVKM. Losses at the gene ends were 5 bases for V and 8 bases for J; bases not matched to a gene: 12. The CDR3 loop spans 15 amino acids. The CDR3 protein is CASSPSRDRVGGYTF. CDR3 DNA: TGTGCCAGCAGTCCGTCCCGGGACAGGGTTGGCGGCTACACCTTC.

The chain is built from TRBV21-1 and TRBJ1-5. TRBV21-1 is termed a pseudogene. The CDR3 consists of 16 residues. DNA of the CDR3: TGTGCCAGCAGCAAGGACGGATTCAATAGCAATCAGCCCCAGCATTTT. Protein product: CASSKDGFNSNQPQHF.

CDR3 amino acids: CASSPAEHAYEQYF. In nucleotides, the CDR3 is TGTGCCAGCAGCCCCGCTGAACATGCCTACGAGCAGTACTTC. This rearrangement joins TRBV7-6 to TRBJ2-7, with D unresolved. Trimming cost V 5 bases and J 2 bases, with 13 bases left between them. Germline-derived CDR1 and CDR2 are SGHVS and FNYEAQ. This CDR3 region has 14 residues.

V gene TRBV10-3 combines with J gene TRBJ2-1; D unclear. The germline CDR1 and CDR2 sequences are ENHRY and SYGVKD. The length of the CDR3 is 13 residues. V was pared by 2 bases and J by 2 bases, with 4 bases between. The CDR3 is CAISETAYNEQFF. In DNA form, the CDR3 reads TGTGCCATCAGTGAGACAGCCTACAATGAGCAGTTCTTC.

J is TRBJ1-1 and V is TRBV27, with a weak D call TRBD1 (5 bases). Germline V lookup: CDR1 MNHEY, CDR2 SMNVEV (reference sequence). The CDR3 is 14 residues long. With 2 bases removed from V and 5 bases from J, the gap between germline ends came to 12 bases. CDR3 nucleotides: TGTGCCAGCAGTTTAATTCAGGGTGGAACTGAAGCTTTCTTT. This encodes CASSLIQGGTEAFF.

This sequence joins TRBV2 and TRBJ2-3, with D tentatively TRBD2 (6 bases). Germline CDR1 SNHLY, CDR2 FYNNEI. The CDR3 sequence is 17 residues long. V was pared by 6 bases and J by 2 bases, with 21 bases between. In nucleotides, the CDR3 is TGTGCCAGCAGGGAGCCCCCTTGGCGGGACCCCACAGATACGCAGTATTTT. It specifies CASREPPWRDPTDTQYF.

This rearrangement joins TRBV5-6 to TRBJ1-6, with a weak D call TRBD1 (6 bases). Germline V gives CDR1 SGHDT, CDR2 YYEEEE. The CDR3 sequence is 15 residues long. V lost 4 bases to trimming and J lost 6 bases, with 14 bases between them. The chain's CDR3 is CASSDLRGGNSPLHF. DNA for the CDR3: TGTGCCAGCAGCGATCTCAGGGGTGGTAATTCACCCCTCCACTTT. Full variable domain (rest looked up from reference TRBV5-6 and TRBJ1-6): DAGVTQSPTHLIKTRGQQVTLRCSPKSGHDTVSWYQQALGQGPQFIFQYYEEEERQRGNFPDRFSGHQFPNYSSELNVNALLLGDSALYLCASSDLRGGNSPLHFGNGTRLTVT.

CDR3 amino acids: CASSEKDGFTDTQYF. The CDR3 nucleotides are TGTGCCAGCAGCGAGAAGGACGGGTTCACAGATACGCAGTATTTT. This chain connects TRBV28 to TRBJ2-3; the D is unclear. CDR3 size: 15 residues. V lost 6 bases to trimming and J lost 2 bases, with 15 bases between them. Germline-derived CDR1 and CDR2 are MDHEN and SYDVKM. Full variable domain (outside the CDR3, taken from reference TRBV28 and TRBJ2-3): DVKVTQSSRYLVKRTGEKVFLECVQDMDHENMFWYRQDPGLGLRLIYFSYDVKMKEKGDIPEGYSVSREKKERFSLILESASTNQTSMYLCASSEKDGFTDTQYFGPGTRLTVL.

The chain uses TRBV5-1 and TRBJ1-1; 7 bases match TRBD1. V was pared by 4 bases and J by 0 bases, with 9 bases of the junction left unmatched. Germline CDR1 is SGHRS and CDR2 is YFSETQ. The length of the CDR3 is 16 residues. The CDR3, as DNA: TGCGCCAGCAGCCATGACCGGACAGGCATGAACACTGAAGCTTTCTTT. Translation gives CASSHDRTGMNTEAFF. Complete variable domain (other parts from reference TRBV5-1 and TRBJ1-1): KAGVTQTPRYLIKTRGQQVTLSCSPISGHRSVSWYQQTPGQGLQFLFEYFSETQRNKGNFPGRFSGRQFSNSRSEMNVSTLELGDSALYLCASSHDRTGMNTEAFFGQGTRLTVV.